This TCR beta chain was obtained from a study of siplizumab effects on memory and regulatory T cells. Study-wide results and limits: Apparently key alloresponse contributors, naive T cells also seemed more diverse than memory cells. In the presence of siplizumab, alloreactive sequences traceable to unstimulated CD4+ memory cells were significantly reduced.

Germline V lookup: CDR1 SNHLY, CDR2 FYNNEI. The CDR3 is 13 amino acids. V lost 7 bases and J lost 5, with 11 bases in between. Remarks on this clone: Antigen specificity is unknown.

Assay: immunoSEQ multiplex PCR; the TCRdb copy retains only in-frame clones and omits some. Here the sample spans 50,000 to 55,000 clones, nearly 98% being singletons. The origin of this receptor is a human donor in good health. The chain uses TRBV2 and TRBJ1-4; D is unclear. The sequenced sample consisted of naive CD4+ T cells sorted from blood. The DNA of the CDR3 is TGTGCCAGCAATCGGGGTCTGAATGAAAAACTGTTTTTT. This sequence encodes CASNRGLNEKLFF.